The clone carrying this T cell receptor (beta chain) has just a few counts. No antigen is known for it. From germline, CDR1 is DFQATT and CDR2 SNEGSKA (reference sequence). This CDR3 spans 13 amino acids. V gave up 6 bases and J gave up 3 bases; unmatched junction bases: 6. This record belongs to a study of T-cell memory formation after mild COVID-19. UMIs and sample barcodes were carried by the TCR alpha and TCR beta cDNA libraries that 5'RACE produced using constant-segment primers. TCRdb redid the calling of the 5' RACE reads with MiXCR, one entry per CDR3 protein. The sample consists of about half a million distinct CDR3 sequences, roughly 20% of them appearing once. Whole-study findings and limits: The pre-infection memory compartment contained some responding clones, suggesting cross-reactive memory joined.

The V and J genes are TRBV20-1 and TRBJ2-7; 9 bases align to TRBD2. This clonotype was sampled from an adult woman who had mild COVID-19 (a few samples of this study predate the infection). Cell type and time point are not known. The source material was PBMCs or a T cell subset sorted from them (not recorded which). Here the CDR3 reads CSAGLATGYEQYF. The CDR3 region has the DNA TGCAGTGCCGGACTAGCGACGGGCTACGAGCAGTACTTC.